This TCR beta chain is drawn from a study of shared T cell receptors in the human thymus. Produced via immunoSEQ multiplex PCR; TCRdb's table is partial and in-frame only. In the table there are roughly 700,000 clones, 88% of which are singletons. The CDR3 totals 15 residues. Per the germline V gene, CDR1 is SGHVS and CDR2 is FQNEAQ. J was trimmed by 0 bases and V by 4 bases; bases with no gene match: 4. This same sample was also part of a study on human thymus T cells. That work contributes: Congenital heart defects were the reason for the corrective surgery that the donors, healthy Finnish infants, were having. Corrective heart surgery yielded the resections from which the thymus tissue came. Gene usage for V and J segments appeared biased in thymic and blood repertoires. Related studies noted strongly shared thymic repertoires across unrelated people.

The rearrangement uses TRBV7-8 and TRBJ2-7; 9 bases agree with TRBD1. Sequences were obtained from thymocytes. The sequence derives from a boy less than two years old with a congenital heart defect. CDR3 loop: CASSWTGDGSYEQYF. DNA for the CDR3: TGTGCCAGCAGCTGGACAGGGGACGGCTCCTACGAGCAGTACTTC. Combining the CDR3 with reference TRBV7-8 and TRBJ2-7 gives the whole variable domain GAGVSQSPRYKVAKRGQDVALRCDPISGHVSLFWYQQALGQGPEFLTYFQNEAQLDKSGLPSDRFFAERPEGSVSTLKIQRTQQEDSAVYLCASSWTGDGSYEQYFGPGTRLTVT.